The rows below give T cell receptor beta chains drawn from one sample of a study of T cell responses to AZD1222 COVID-19 vaccine. Data came from immunoSEQ multiplex PCR; TCRdb stores just in-frame clones and leaves some out. Of over 150,000 clones in the sample, approximately 95% were seen once. Material: peripheral blood, obtained 28 days after the second dose of the MenACWY control vaccine. These receptors were collected from an adult who received the MenACWY meningococcal vaccine as a control. Each CDR3 is given with its conserved first and last residue. Fields, in order: V gene, J gene, clone size, D gene, CDR3 protein, CDR3 DNA. A D gene is named only where the DNA matches it firmly. Clone size is shown for a subset of rows, as once, few, many or a class of expanded clone.

>TRBV6-2/TRBV6-3|TRBJ1-1|-|TRBD1
CASSPGQRLNTEAFF
TGTGCCAGCAGCCCGGGACAGCGACTGAACACTGAAGCTTTCTTT
>TRBV25-1|TRBJ2-2|-|TRBD1
CASSDPGTGDTGELFF
TGTGCCAGCAGTGATCCCGGGACAGGGGACACCGGGGAGCTGTTTTTT
>TRBV18|TRBJ2-3|once|TRBD2
CASSPLVSGGSTDTQYF
TGTGCCAGCTCACCGTTGGTGAGCGGGGGTAGCACAGATACGCAGTATTTT
>TRBV7-3|TRBJ1-5|-|-
CASSQDGHQPQHF
TGTGCCAGCAGCCAGGACGGTCATCAGCCCCAGCATTTT
>TRBV7-2|TRBJ1-2|-|-
CASSPAGGATNGYTF
TGTGCCAGCAGCCCCGCGGGGGGAGCCACAAATGGCTACACCTTC
>TRBV7-3|TRBJ1-1|-|TRBD1
CASSPDRGGQAFF
TGTGCCAGCAGCCCGGACAGGGGAGGTCAAGCTTTCTTT
>TRBV5-1|TRBJ2-5|-|-
CASRVGSQETQYF
TGCGCCAGCAGGGTAGGGTCCCAAGAGACCCAGTACTTC
>TRBV5-5|TRBJ1-5|-|TRBD1
CASSSTGASNQPQHF
TGTGCCAGCAGCTCGACAGGGGCTTCAAATCAGCCCCAGCATTTT
>TRBV15|TRBJ2-7|-|-
CATSRGAGSVEQYF
TGTGCCACCAGCAGGGGAGCGGGCTCCGTCGAGCAGTACTTC
>TRBV5-4|TRBJ1-3|-|TRBD1
CASSLLGQGLSGNTIYF
TGTGCCAGCAGCTTGTTGGGACAGGGTCTCTCTGGAAACACCATATATTTT
>TRBV6-5|TRBJ1-1|-|-
CASRSGTLEAFF
TGTGCCAGCAGATCCGGGACATTAGAAGCTTTCTTT
>TRBV6-4|TRBJ2-7|-|TRBD2
CAGLSGVSSYEQYF
TGTGCCGGCCTAAGCGGGGTCTCCTCCTACGAGCAGTACTTC
>TRBV28|TRBJ2-5|-|-
CASSFVSGGRDQETQYF
TGTGCCAGCAGTTTTGTTTCGGGGGGCAGGGACCAAGAGACCCAGTACTTC
>TRBV12-3/TRBV12-4|TRBJ2-7|-|-
CASSLSGDYEQYF
TGTGCCAGCAGTTTGTCCGGGGACTACGAGCAGTACTTC
>TRBV7-6|TRBJ2-3|-|-
CASSPAGQLTHTQYF
TGTGCCAGCAGCCCCGCCGGCCAACTCACACATACGCAGTATTTT
>TRBV3-1/TRBV3-2|TRBJ2-7|many|-
CASSPLLQGEQYF
TGTGCCAGCAGCCCGCTATTACAAGGCGAGCAGTACTTC
>TRBV28|TRBJ1-2|once|-
CASTDNNREDGTF
TGTGCCAGCACAGACAATAACAGGGAGGACGGCACCTTC
>TRBV6-5|TRBJ1-6|-|-
CASSYFGTSNSPLHF
TGTGCCAGCAGTTACTTCGGGACATCTAATTCACCCCTCCACTTT
>TRBV6-5|TRBJ1-1|-|-
CASMMVGEAFF
TGTGCCAGCATGATGGTAGGTGAAGCTTTCTTT
>TRBV6-1|TRBJ2-1|-|-
CASSESAGPYNEQFF
TGTGCCAGCAGTGAAAGTGCAGGCCCCTACAATGAGCAGTTCTTC
>TRBV6-4|TRBJ1-4|-|TRBD1
CASSRDSANEKLFF
TGTGCCAGCAGCCGGGACAGCGCTAATGAAAAACTGTTTTTT
>TRBV5-1|TRBJ1-2|-|-
CASSSRGAGSRNGYTF
TGCGCCAGCAGCTCCCGAGGGGCAGGGAGTAGGAATGGCTACACCTTC
>TRBV2|TRBJ1-2|-|-
CASSDRSNYGYTF
TGTGCCAGCAGTGATAGGTCTAACTATGGCTACACCTTC
>TRBV6-1|TRBJ1-2|-|-
CASSERNYGYTF
TGTGCCAGCAGTGAAAGGAACTATGGCTACACCTTC
>TRBV11-2|TRBJ1-4|-|-
CASSLISEKLFF
TGTGCCAGCAGCTTAATCTCGGAAAAACTGTTTTTT
>TRBV7-2|TRBJ2-3|-|TRBD1
CASSLNGQGAQYF
TGTGCCAGCAGCTTAAATGGGCAGGGGGCGCAGTATTTT
>TRBV18|TRBJ1-5|-|-
CASSPQGGFQNQPQHF
TGTGCCAGCTCACCACAGGGGGGCTTTCAGAATCAGCCCCAGCATTTT
>TRBV3-1/TRBV3-2|TRBJ1-2|-|-
CASSPTGVRNYGYTF
TGTGCCAGCAGCCCTACAGGAGTCCGTAACTATGGCTACACCTTC
>TRBV30|TRBJ1-4|-|TRBD1
CAWRLDRGLSEKLFF
TGTGCCTGGAGGCTAGACAGGGGGCTGAGCGAAAAACTGTTTTTT
>TRBV4-3|TRBJ2-1|-|-
CASSRSLRSYNEQFF
TGCGCCAGCAGCCGGAGTTTACGCTCCTACAATGAGCAGTTCTTC
>TRBV2|TRBJ2-1|once|-
CASTLPGVDDEQFF
TGTGCCAGCACTCTTCCCGGGGTGGATGATGAGCAGTTCTTC